This T cell receptor (beta chain) comes out of a study of cytomegalovirus exposure and HLA in healthy donors. The CDR3 is 18 amino acids. V trimming: 2 bases; J trimming: 5 bases; junction bases outside the gene matches: 14. Germline values: CDR1 MDHEN, CDR2 SYDVKM. Study findings and constraints: There were three CMV-associated chains whose specificity for CMV antigens was confirmed in vitro. The listing of 150 to 200 TCR beta chains classed them as cytomegalovirus-associated. A link between a missense DCLRE1C variant and TCR beta V- and J-gene trimming emerged from a later analysis.

For this clone: The antigen remains unidentified.

It was with 60 Vbeta and 13 Jbeta primers that the PCR ran. Repertoires were generated with immunoSEQ multiplex PCR, while TCRdb's copy carries only in-frame clones and drops some. The data show around 150,000 clones, roughly 79% seen once. This receptor was obtained from a woman aged 40 to 50 in good health and CMV-seronegative. The rearrangement links TRBV28 to TRBJ2-2, with TRBD1 matching over 7 bases. Sequenced: PBMCs. CDR3 nucleotide sequence: TGTGCCAGCAGTTTAGGGTTGCAGGGACAGCTAATTACCGGGGAGCTGTTTTTT. Protein: CASSLGLQGQLITGELFF. The variable domain in full, completed from reference TRBV28 and TRBJ2-2, reads DVKVTQSSRYLVKRTGEKVFLECVQDMDHENMFWYRQDPGLGLRLIYFSYDVKMKEKGDIPEGYSVSREKKERFSLILESASTNQTSMYLCASSLGLQGQLITGELFFGEGSRLTVL.